This paragraph reports one T cell receptor beta chain. It lacks a known antigen. V and J lose 3 bases and 2 bases, and a span of 13 bases separates them. CDR1 GTSNPN and CDR2 SVGIG were looked up in the germline V gene (reference sequence). The CDR3, from cysteine to phenylalanine, totals 14 residues. Only the CDR3 DNA is retained, 42 bases long and in frame from the first base. The data belong to a study of cytomegalovirus exposure and HLA in healthy donors listed by TCRdb under 2017. With regard to the full study: An earlier analysis of 587 of the donors reported under 300 Gb of sequence data and approximately 120 million unique TCR beta sequences obtained from 180 million or so T cells. Genome-wide SNP genotypes for about 55% of the 666 donors were used in a later genetic analysis, which treated that subset as a discovery cohort. A separate validation cohort of roughly 130 different subjects was used in addition to the roughly 670-subject first cohort. Among the roughly 400 genotyped donors, approximately 77% belonged to the genetic ancestry cluster associated with self-reported Caucasian donors. Roughly 320 gigabases of sequencing data and around 88 million unique TCR sequences made up an early release that covered fewer than 650 HLA-typed donors. In a later analysis, previously published TCR beta repertoires from about 670 donors were re-analyzed and high-resolution HLA genotyping was added so that TCR occurrence patterns could be studied. The study aimed to test whether cataloging public T cell receptors could reveal signatures of past pathogen exposure. About five DR-DQ haplotypes were handled as single units for association and clustering because linkage in the cohort was strong. An earlier analysis of roughly 600 of the donors used high-throughput TCR beta sequencing to judge whether each TCR beta V gene segment behaved as functional or pseudogenic. Donor age, sex, ethnicity and CMV serostatus were compiled alongside the repertoire data. HLA typing covered class I and class II loci at four-digit resolution. Using immunosequencing, the study profiled T cell repertoires from about 610 subjects and related those repertoires to cytomegalovirus serostatus. High-throughput TCR immunosequencing, statistical association of individual TCRs with disease status, and machine learning were combined to predict cytomegalovirus infection status. In the later analysis, no new phenotypic data were used to find candidate immune exposures; instead, reliance was placed on TCR beta sequences and their occurrence across donors. Across approximately 400 genotyped donors of the cohort, an average of about 240,000 unique TCR beta nucleotide sequences per donor were sequenced, and 15% to 20% of those sequences were non-productive. All discovery cohort repertoires had been generated using a single sequencing platform. Typing coverage varied by locus: roughly 620-640 donors for A, B, C, DRB1 and DQB1; around 560 for DQA1; around 610 for DPA1; fewer than 480 for DPB1.

Study-wide findings and limitations: According to a later analysis, TCR association rates differed among HLA loci, with DRB1 alleles showing the most associated TCRs and HLA-C alleles showing the fewest. A cluster of highly shared sequence variants was judged likely to be a technical artifact of the sequencing pipeline. In an earlier analysis of some 540 of the donors, most TCR beta V segments appeared in productive rearrangements about 87% or about 30% of the time, broadly matching IMGT annotations. Most TCR sequences were observed very rarely across donors, whereas some public TCRs were present in many individuals. Compared with equally common non-associated chains, HLA-associated TCR beta chains in a later analysis were more clonally expanded and had lower generation probabilities. A later genetic analysis reported fewer N-insertions in productive TCRs among donors in an Asian-associated ancestry cluster than the approximately 670-donor mean. A further reported finding was that TCR beta sequences accurately predicted the HLA-A and HLA-B alleles for most subjects in the first cohort. A later analysis reported that several top co-occurrence clusters appeared linked to parvovirus B19, influenza, CMV and Epstein-Barr virus. HLA typing was unavailable for some donors at each locus, so association tests used only the typed subset. The authors suggested that the approach could potentially be extended to other disease states and immunological phenotypes. In a later analysis, around 17,000 TCR beta sequences were associated with specific HLA alleles at a false discovery rate of 0.05. Only TCR beta chains were sequenced in this cohort, and the absence of alpha or paired-chain data limited detectable features. Because counts were too low, around 18 rarely observed V segments, including chromosome 9 orphons, were left out of the earlier analysis of 587 of the donors. Some IMGT-functional V segments, including TRBV6-2 and TRBV6-3, could not be told apart with the 87-base-pair reads, so those segments were excluded. Most CMV-associated TCR beta chains appeared to be HLA-restricted in a later analysis, and the HLA associations seemed to be driven largely by CMV exposure. Linkage disequilibrium might explain the correlated functional status among segregating V segments, but an unknown experimental factor could not be excluded. A total of fewer than 200 TCR beta chains were listed by the study as associated with cytomegalovirus. In a later genetic analysis, a missense DCLRE1C variant was associated with V-gene and J-gene trimming of TCR beta chains, and the association was replicated in an independent cohort. When HLA alleles, especially DR and DQ, strongly co-occurred, attributing TCR associations to individual alleles was difficult. The presence/absence analyses assumed that sequencing depth was roughly uniform across donors, and that assumption may not be true. The classifier was reported to diagnose cytomegalovirus status with high specificity and sensitivity in both the original and validation cohorts. The only immune exposure information available for the cohort was CMV serostatus. In vitro tests confirmed that a few of the cytomegalovirus-associated TCR beta chains recognize cytomegalovirus antigens.

The cohort comprised some 680 healthy bone marrow donors. At the time of sampling, every cohort member was nominally healthy, though immune exposures that went unrecorded were likely present. The donor tested CMV seronegative, placing the donor among the 350 or so seronegative members of the cohort. Every donor gave a peripheral blood sample, and the peripheral blood mononuclear cells from that sample were used for TCR beta sequencing. Genomic DNA was extracted from the blood cell samples with the Qiagen DNeasy Blood Extraction Kit. Library prep was done by the immunoSEQ multiplex PCR assay. For the multiplex PCR, a mixture combining 60 forward primers for TCR Vbeta segments and 13 reverse primers for TCR Jbeta segments was used. Amplification of the CDR3 region of rearranged TCR beta genes was performed with a multiplex PCR assay on genomic DNA. On the Illumina HiSeq System, the amplified TCR beta libraries were sequenced as 87-base-pair reads. The authors processed their data as follows. A later analysis counted tens of millions of unique TCR beta chains across the 600 to 850 repertoires, and some 11 million of these chains were shared by at least two donors. Raw reads were error-corrected and collapsed into unique sequences by a nearest-neighbor algorithm in which closely related sequences were merged to remove PCR and sequencing errors. To assign V, D and J gene segments, CDR3 sequences were aligned to IMGT reference sequences. For a sequence to be retained, at least a six-nucleotide match to both a V gene segment and a J gene segment was required. A rearrangement was called productive if the CDR3 had no stop codons and remained in frame with V and J, and every other rearrangement was called non-productive. Following IMGT convention, CDR3 was defined as the stretch from the second conserved V-encoded cysteine to the conserved J-encoded phenylalanine. In an earlier analysis of around 640 of the donors, sequences lacking an unambiguous match to a single V gene segment were excluded. An earlier analysis of fewer than 650 of the donors classified V segments as functional when productive rearrangements were above 56.7% and as segregating when the standard deviation between donors was above 5%. A statistical classification framework was built for diagnosing cytomegalovirus status from the catalog of TCR beta chain sequences. In a later analysis, TCR nucleotide sequences were compared against IMGT/GENE-DB human TR gene sequences so that V and J genes could be assigned. A later analysis assigned CDR3 sequences and most-parsimonious VDJ recombination scenarios with the TCRdist pipeline. A later analysis defined each TCR beta chain by its CDR3 amino acid sequence plus V-gene family, and excluded reads lacking a unique V-gene family. In a later analysis, 450 to 600 highly shared, low-generation-probability nucleotide sequences were removed to address suspected cross-contamination and a sequencing artifact. In a later analysis, a clonal expansion index was calculated for each public chain from normalized within-repertoire ranks of inferred template counts. In a later analysis, generation probabilities were computed using a VDJ recombination model fitted to out-of-frame rearrangements, and the results were checked against IGoR. In a later analysis, hypergeometric tests were used to score TCR-TCR, TCR-HLA and TCR-CMV co-occurrence, with a repertoire-size bias correction applied to TCR pairs. False discovery rates were estimated in a later analysis by permuting HLA or CMV assignments 20 times. In a later analysis, co-occurring TCRs were grouped using DBSCAN, and TCRdist sequence similarity was added for clustering within HLA-allele-positive subsets. For co-occurrence clustering, repertoires with fewer than 30,000 or more than 120,000 public chains were excluded, along with roughly 5 repertoires with anomalous nucleotide sharing. The table comes from immuneACCESS by way of TCRdb, which keeps in-frame sequences with V and J called. Part of the clones is missing from these tables; in studies checked, under half for an unresolved V gene and the rest for unknown reasons. The V and J calls and clone size come from that table; D and trimming were worked out from the DNA. This specimen's table enumerates 41,000 or so clones. The top ten clones comprise more than 5% of the sample.

The V and J segments used are TRBV30 and TRBJ1-1; the D gene is perhaps TRBD1, on 6 matching bases. The source is a man aged 25-40 years in good health and CMV-seronegative. Sequencing input: PBMCs. CDR3 loop: CAWRTGTRNTEAFF. The base sequence is TGTGCCTGGAGGACCGGGACACGTAACACTGAAGCTTTCTTT. With all but the CDR3 taken from the reference TRBV30 and TRBJ1-1 genes, the full variable domain is: SQTIHQWPATLVQPVGSPLSLECTVEGTSNPNLYWYRQAAGRGLQLLFYSVGIGQISSEVPQNLSASRPQDRQFILSSKKLLLSDSGFYLCAWRTGTRNTEAFFGQGTRLTVV.